This T cell receptor (beta chain) was documented in a study of neurological immune-mediated disorders (dated by TCRdb to about 2019). In the study overall: Of the roughly 34 multiple sclerosis patients, roughly 30 had relapsing-remitting MS and 3 had secondary progressive MS. The cohort was made up of 60 to 75 subjects, consisting of around 15 HAM/TSP patients, some 34 multiple sclerosis patients and around 20 healthy controls. Alongside PBMC samples, the set of about 97 TCR-beta libraries contained longitudinal samples, technical triplicates, and paired CD4+ and CD8+ T-cell subsets that had been sorted. The study compared peripheral blood TCR-beta repertoires of HTLV-I-associated myelopathy (HAM/TSP) patients, multiple sclerosis patients and healthy controls using UMI-based sequencing. Overall study outcomes, separate from this receptor: The MS cluster showed no association with clinical or MRI features, and the authors stated that larger cohorts are needed. Expanded clones from different subjects shared no identical CDR3 amino acid sequences, which suggests that TCR-beta repertoires were private in all groups. In a phylogenetic analysis, the repertoires of 18 out of 34 MS patients fell into a single cluster of related CDR3 sequences, pointing to a possible signature at the repertoire level. TCR clonal expansion was highest in HAM/TSP patients and lowest in MS patients, with MS patients falling below even healthy controls.

Inclusive of the bounding cysteine and phenylalanine, the CDR3 is 15 residues long. Of all the DNA, just the CDR3 is kept, 45 bases in frame from base 1. V drops 5 bases and J drops 7 bases, leaving 15 bases in between. Sequences SGHVS (CDR1) and FQNEAQ (CDR2) are obtained from the germline V gene. To synthesize cDNA, template-switch 5'RACE was performed with a primer carrying a 10-nucleotide random unique molecular identifier so that each TCR transcript was tagged. Every sequencing run covered 15-18 subjects and yielded more than 160 million TCR-beta sequences. Total RNA was extracted with the RNeasy kit. The KAPA Real-time Library Amplification kit was used to amplify TCR-beta VDJ regions with primers for the TCR constant region and the 5'RACE anchor. Sample indexes and Illumina adaptors were added in a first PCR, and a second PCR then increased library yield. After purification with Ampure beads, the TCR product of roughly 650 bp was size-selected on a 2% E-gel SizeSelection system. Before pooling, libraries had their quality checked on a Bioanalyzer, their concentration measured with Qubit, and their quantity determined with the Kapa Library Quantification kit. An Illumina HiSeq 2500 was used to sequence the libraries paired-end at 2 x 150 bp. To increase sequence diversity, about 25-31% phiX was spiked into each library pool. Under the source paper's analysis protocol: Quality-filtered reads were processed with the UMI-based MiGEC pipeline, and over 90% of raw TCR sequences were removed by the MiGEC pipeline during error correction. VDJ genes were aligned to IMGT germline references, and each clonotype was defined by a unique CDR3 amino acid sequence together with V-J genes. Clonal expansion, Shannon diversity and CDR3 relatedness were evaluated with VDJtools (CalcPairwiseDistances, ClusterSamples), while phylogenetic trees were built in CLCbio workbench. Clones with at least 8 unique UMIs were defined as expanded, with this threshold being based on coefficient-of-variation modelling across technical triplicates. TCRdb redid the processing of the public reads, applying fastp at Q25 and MiXCR, and retained in-frame beta chains. Rows are combined by CDR3 protein, so each entry shows the most common genes and DNA. The V and J calls were determined by TCRdb, not by the authors. Here the sample has about 60,000 distinct CDR3 sequences; about 3.7% occur a single time. In total, the top ten clones hold approximately 6.5% of the sample.

Libraries from unsorted PBMCs were made from 2 million PBMCs kept in RNAlater at -80 degrees C until RNA extraction. The multiple sclerosis patients were enrolled in a US clinical protocol that evaluated disease progression with magnetic resonance imaging. Peripheral blood underwent Ficoll-Hypaque density gradient centrifugation to isolate PBMCs, which were then cryopreserved in liquid nitrogen. This clonotype was detected many times. Its antigen specificity is not known. No quality values exist for individual bases; no much larger clone is one base distant. This chain joins TRBV7-8 to TRBJ1-6, and the D gene may be TRBD1, 5 bases matching. The sequencing input was PBMCs. The origin of this receptor is a woman aged 55-70 years with multiple sclerosis. The encoded CDR3 is CASSTGPSRNSPLHF. At the DNA level, the sequence is TGTGCCAGCAGCACAGGACCGTCTCGAAATTCACCCCTCCACTTT.